This TCR beta chain originates from a study of T cell repertoires in cytomegalovirus infection. Study background: Epitope selection comprised recently identified HLA-C-restricted CMV epitopes and well-studied HLA-B-restricted CMV epitopes. Evidence of both CMV infection and a matching HLA type came from public TCR beta signatures. Findings of the study overall: There were HLA-C-restricted CMV-specific TCR beta clonotypes dominating the ex vivo response. People with CMV and the relevant HLA were identified by cumulative public TCR beta family frequency.

In this sample, this clonotype turned up many times. As yet, its antigen is unknown. TCRdb re-called the reads with MiXCR, one entry per CDR3 protein. Of about 770,000 distinct CDR3 sequences listed, about 29% are singletons. V shed 6 bases and J shed 5 bases, with 17 bases lying between them. The CDR3 loop spans 14 amino acids. Germline V gene sequence: CDR1 MNHNS, CDR2 SASEGT. This specimen was cultured CD8+ T cells from PBMCs, taken from culture after CMV antigen stimulation. The sequence came from a human donor in good health (CMV status not recorded). Some clones in this sample may be carry-over from other donors' samples. V and J are TRBV6-1 and TRBJ2-7; D is tentatively TRBD1 or TRBD2 (6 bases each). The CDR3 DNA reads TGTGCCAGCAGAGGGTGGGGGGCCTTGCACGAGCAGTACGTC. This encodes CASRGWGALHEQYV.